Presented here are 8 T cell receptor beta chains from one specimen sequenced in a study of shared T cell receptors in the human thymus. Clones were sequenced by immunoSEQ multiplex PCR, and TCRdb holds only the in-frame ones, with some missing. The sample includes about 710,000 clones, approximately 87% of them seen just once. These data were also filed under a second study, of human thymus T cells.

The sequenced sample consisted of thymocytes. These TCRs come from a boy younger than two with a congenital heart defect.

The chain uses TRBV30 and TRBJ2-1; 7 nucleotides line up with TRBD2. The CDR3 spans 14 residues. The V segment lost 7 bases and the J segment 4 bases; nucleotides outside the gene matches: 10. Germline loops: CDR1 GTSNPN, CDR2 SVGIG (reference sequence). The DNA for the CDR3 is TGTGCCTCAAAAGCTAGCGGAGCATACAATGAGCAGTTCTTC. This gives the protein CASKASGAYNEQFF.

CDR3 amino acids: CASSEDYAPGHTKSNQPQHF. The CDR3 region has the DNA TGTGCCAGCAGTGAAGATTATGCCCCAGGCCACACGAAAAGCAATCAGCCCCAGCATTTT. The chain links TRBV6-1 to TRBJ1-5; D not certain. Germline V gives CDR1 MNHNS, CDR2 SASEGT. V lost 1 base and J 1 base, leaving 23 bases between the germline ends. This CDR3 is built from 20 residues.

The rearrangement uses TRBV10-3 and TRBJ2-3; 7 bases are a match to TRBD2. V was clipped by 3 bases and J by 0 bases; unmatched bases: 6. Germline V CDR1 and CDR2: ENHRY, SYGVKD. There are 16 residues in the CDR3. The CDR3: CAISDDGGGSTDTQYF. In DNA, the CDR3 is TGTGCCATCAGTGACGACGGCGGGGGAAGCACAGATACGCAGTATTTT.

The genes are TRBV28 and TRBJ1-1; 8 nucleotides match TRBD1. CDR1 and CDR2 from the germline V gene are MDHEN and SYDVKM. The CDR3 is 17 residues long. J lost 6 bases, V lost 6 bases, and 18 bases had no gene match. The CDR3 reads CASSRAAGRGRVPEAFF. The CDR3 nucleotides read TGTGCCAGCAGCCGGGCCGCGGGCAGGGGGCGAGTTCCTGAAGCTTTCTTT. Filled out from reference TRBV28 and TRBJ1-1, the complete variable domain reads DVKVTQSSRYLVKRTGEKVFLECVQDMDHENMFWYRQDPGLGLRLIYFSYDVKMKEKGDIPEGYSVSREKKERFSLILESASTNQTSMYLCASSRAAGRGRVPEAFFGQGTRLTVV.

The V and J genes are TRBV27 and TRBJ1-5; 8 bases fit TRBD1. This CDR3 has 16 amino acids. The germline CDR1 and CDR2 sequences are MNHEY and SMNVEV (reference sequence). Trimming cost V 5 bases and J 0 bases; bases outside gene matches: 6. Here the CDR3 DNA reads TGTGCCAGCAGTCCCCGGGACAGGCCTAGCAATCAGCCCCAGCATTTT. This encodes CASSPRDRPSNQPQHF.

This clone was recorded once. The chain carries TRBV13 and TRBJ1-6; no clear D gene. V lost 4 bases and J lost 8, with 15 bases in between. CDR1 and CDR2 from the germline V gene are PRHDT and FYEKMQ (reference sequence). The CDR3 is 15 residues long. The CDR3 sequence is CASSSRGGRHSPLHF. In nucleotides, the CDR3 is TGTGCCAGCAGCTCCCGGGGAGGGAGACATTCACCCCTCCACTTT.

The chain combines TRBV4-3 with TRBJ2-3; 10 positions agree with TRBD2. The CDR3 length is 18 residues. Trimming cost V 0 bases and J 5 bases; bases outside gene matches: 11. Germline V gives CDR1 LGHNA, CDR2 YSLEER. The CDR3: CASSQDTSGRAWGDTQYF. In DNA, the CDR3 is TGCGCCAGCAGCCAAGATACGAGCGGGAGGGCCTGGGGAGATACGCAGTATTTT.

The V gene is TRBV19, the J gene TRBJ1-1, with TRBD1 matching over 9 bases. Germline CDR1 is LNHDA and CDR2 is SQIVND (reference sequence). V was clipped by 7 bases and J by 5 bases; unmatched bases: 17. The CDR3 length is 17 residues. CDR3 sequence: CASTLGGDRENVTEAFF. CDR3 DNA sequence: TGTGCCAGTACCCTAGGAGGGGACAGGGAGAATGTGACTGAAGCTTTCTTT.